These 4 T cell receptor beta chains came from one sample sequenced in a study of blood T cell repertoires in COVID-19. The method was immunoSEQ multiplex PCR; TCRdb's version includes in-frame clones alone and lacks a portion of them. In the table there are 190,000 or so clones, about 82% of which are singletons. Sequenced input: PBMCs or T cells enriched from blood (not recorded which). These receptors came from a woman aged 25 to 39 who had recovered from COVID-19.

This clone was found once. The rearrangement joins TRBV5-1 to TRBJ2-5; TRBD1 aligns across 9 bases. Unmatched junction bases numbered 12, after V lost 4 bases and J lost 2 bases. Germline V CDR1 and CDR2: SGHRS, YFSETQ. This CDR3 is 17 amino acids long. CDR3 loop: CASSPTLGQGIQETQYF. CDR3 sequence (DNA): TGCGCCAGCAGCCCTACCCTAGGACAGGGGATACAAGAGACCCAGTACTTC.

The rearrangement joins TRBV28 to TRBJ2-7, with 12 nucleotides matching TRBD2. This CDR3 has 14 residues. V was pared by 6 bases and J by 7 bases, with 7 bases of the junction left unmatched. Germline-derived CDR1 and CDR2 are MDHEN and SYDVKM. This CDR3 reads CASSPGLAGWEQYF. CDR3 nucleotide sequence: TGTGCCAGCAGCCCGGGACTAGCGGGTTGGGAGCAGTACTTC. Supplemented by reference TRBV28 and TRBJ2-7, the full variable domain reads DVKVTQSSRYLVKRTGEKVFLECVQDMDHENMFWYRQDPGLGLRLIYFSYDVKMKEKGDIPEGYSVSREKKERFSLILESASTNQTSMYLCASSPGLAGWEQYFGPGTRLTVT.

In DNA form, the CDR3 reads TGCGCCAGCAGCTTGGTGACACCGCCTGGCTACACCTTC. Amino acid sequence: CASSLVTPPGYTF. The genes are TRBV5-1 and TRBJ1-2; D not certain. The CDR3 sequence is 13 residues long. V shed 0 bases and J shed 7 bases, with 10 bases lying between them. Germline assignment: CDR1 SGHRS and CDR2 YFSETQ.

The rearrangement links TRBV6-1 to TRBJ2-7; TRBD2 matches 7 bases. This CDR3 spans 15 amino acids. Germline-derived CDR1 and CDR2 are MNHNS and SASEGT. Unmatched junction bases numbered 10, after V lost 4 bases and J lost 4 bases. This chain's CDR3 is CASSGRTRGKYEQYF. The CDR3 nucleotides are TGTGCCAGCAGTGGGCGGACTAGGGGCAAGTACGAGCAGTACTTC.